Listed here are 30 T cell receptor beta chains from one sample, sequenced in a study of low-dose radiotherapy and immunotherapy resistance in tumors (dated 2022 in TCRdb). This specimen's time point label, interpreted: before trial treatment. Sequencing was carried out with an Illumina HiSeq 2500. First-strand cDNA was synthesized with Superscript III and a set of TRAV- and TRBV-specific primers, covering both TCRalpha and TCRbeta chains. A roughly 19-cycle PCR with Phusion amplified the TCRs, pairing a constant-region primer with the adapter that was attached to the V primers. TCRdb reanalyzed the raw reads on its own, using fastp at Q25 for trimming and MiXCR for clone calling, and kept in-frame beta chains. Rows merge per CDR3 protein into single entries with the most common DNA and genes. This sample comprises fewer than 90,000 distinct CDR3 sequences, around 31% of them detected only once. Over 8.5% of the sample rests with the top ten.

This specimen was PBMCs, taken before treatment. The receptors here all came from a female donor with ovarian cancer.

The genes are TRBV7-9 and TRBJ1-1; no clear D gene. CDR3 length equals 11 residues. V lost 5 bases, J lost 4 bases, and 5 bases lay in between. Germline CDR1 reads SEHNR; CDR2 reads FQNEAQ (reference sequence). DNA of the CDR3: TGTGCCAGCAGCCCAGTCACTGAAGCTTTCTTT. It specifies CASSPVTEAFF. Using reference TRBV7-9 and TRBJ1-1 for the parts outside the CDR3, the full variable domain is DTGVSQNPRHKITKRGQNVTFRCDPISEHNRLYWYRQTLGQGPEFLTYFQNEAQLEKSRLLSDRFSAERPKGSFSTLEIQRTEQGDSAMYLCASSPVTEAFFGQGTRLTVV.

The V call is TRBV28, the J call TRBJ1-1; D uncertain. The CDR3 totals 15 residues. Germline V gives CDR1 MDHEN, CDR2 SYDVKM. Trimming took off 3 bases at V and 0 bases at J, with 11 bases between the two ends. The CDR3 is CASSFGDLMNTEAFF. The CDR3 nucleotides are TGTGCCAGCAGTTTTGGGGATCTGATGAACACTGAAGCTTTCTTT.

This clonotype was seen ten or more times. The chain has TRBV12-3 or TRBV12-4 and TRBJ1-5; TRBD1 matches at 7 bases. Trimming at V came to 4 bases and at J to 6 bases, leaving 6 bases not matched to a gene. The CDR3 has 14 residues. The CDR3 sequence is CASSSKGGGQPQHF. The CDR3 DNA sequence: TGTGCCAGCAGTTCAAAAGGGGGCGGTCAGCCCCAGCATTTT.

This clonotype was seen ten or more times. The chain carries TRBV3-1 and TRBJ1-2; D perhaps matches TRBD1 (5 bases). Trimming took off 3 bases at V and 4 bases at J, with 18 bases between the two ends. The CDR3 runs to 16 residues. CDR1 is LGHDT and CDR2 is YNNKEL in the germline V gene (reference sequence). Here the CDR3 reads CASSQDTVTTSYGYTF. Here the CDR3 DNA reads TGTGCCAGCAGCCAGGACACAGTAACAACCTCCTATGGCTACACCTTC.

This clonotype was detected many times. The chain uses TRBV4-1 and TRBJ1-2, with D maybe TRBD1 (5 bases). The CDR3 contains 16 residues. Germline V gives CDR1 MGHRA, CDR2 YSYEKL. V was trimmed by 2 bases and J by 9 bases, leaving 22 bases between them. The CDR3 here is CASSQNPDTFALSYTF. CDR3 bases: TGCGCCAGCAGCCAAAACCCGGACACATTCGCCCTAAGCTACACCTTC.

The V and J genes are TRBV27 and TRBJ1-5; D unresolved. Trimming removed 6 bases from V and 2 bases from J, with 17 bases in between. Germline CDR1 reads MNHEY; CDR2 reads SMNVEV (reference sequence). The CDR3 length is 16 residues. The CDR3 region is CASRENPVRGNQPQHF. The CDR3 DNA follows: TGTGCCAGCAGGGAAAATCCGGTGAGGGGCAATCAGCCCCAGCATTTT.

The J gene is TRBJ2-1, the V gene TRBV28, with TRBD2 as a possible D gene (6 bases). Looked up from germline, CDR1 is MDHEN and CDR2 is SYDVKM. V was pared by 5 bases and J by 7 bases, with 18 bases between. The CDR3 consists of 15 residues. This CDR3 reads CASSVDAGRVNEQFF. The CDR3 DNA reads TGTGCCAGCAGTGTCGACGCGGGACGGGTAAATGAGCAGTTCTTC. The whole variable domain, remainder taken from reference TRBV28 and TRBJ2-1, is DVKVTQSSRYLVKRTGEKVFLECVQDMDHENMFWYRQDPGLGLRLIYFSYDVKMKEKGDIPEGYSVSREKKERFSLILESASTNQTSMYLCASSVDAGRVNEQFFGPGTRLTVL.

This clonotype has a handful of counts. The rearrangement links TRBV29-1 to TRBJ2-7; possible D gene TRBD2, 5 bases. Germline V gene lookup returns CDR1 SQVTM and CDR2 ANQGSEA. This CDR3 has 11 residues. Trimming stripped 6 bases from V and 6 bases from J, with 12 bases between. For the CDR3, the DNA is TGCAGCGTCCGGGCGGCGGGCGAGCAGTACTTC. Translation gives CSVRAAGEQYF.

V gene TRBV10-3 combines with J gene TRBJ2-2, with D perhaps TRBD2 (6 bases). From germline, CDR1 is ENHRY and CDR2 SYGVKD. V dropped 3 bases and J dropped 5 bases, with 13 bases sitting between them. This CDR3 is 15 amino acids long. Written as DNA, the CDR3 is TGTGCCATCAGTGATGAGGACTACCAAACCGGGGAGCTGTTTTTT. The encoded protein is CAISDEDYQTGELFF.

This clonotype was seen many times. The V and J genes are TRBV14 and TRBJ2-7, with D perhaps matching TRBD2 (7 bases). V lost 4 bases, J lost 6 bases, and 22 bases lay in between. The CDR3 is made up of 16 amino acids. Germline V CDR1 and CDR2: SGHDN, FVKESK. DNA of the CDR3: TGTGCCAGCAGCCTGGGACTATCGGAGGGGGAGCTCGAGCAGTACTTC. Amino acids: CASSLGLSEGELEQYF.

This clonotype was counted a few times. With a far larger clone one base away, a read error is the likely cause. The chain is built from TRBV28 and TRBJ2-7; 10 positions match TRBD2. Germline V gene data show CDR1 as MDHEN and CDR2 as SYDVKM. The CDR3 is 15 amino acids. Trimming at V came to 3 bases and at J to 7 bases, leaving 9 bases not matched to a gene. CDR3 sequence reads: CASSFTSGVYNEQYF. In nucleotides, the CDR3 is TGTGCCAGCAGTTTCACTAGCGGGGTTTACAATGAGCAGTACTTC.

This clonotype has a count of ten or more. The chain uses TRBV5-1 and TRBJ2-1, with 12 bases identical to TRBD2. CDR1 is SGHRS, CDR2 YFSETQ, per germline. This CDR3 is built from 16 residues. V was pared by 4 bases and J by 2 bases, with 4 bases of the junction left unmatched. CDR3 sequence (DNA): TGCGCCAGCAGCCCTAGCGGGGGGGAAACCTACAATGAGCAGTTCTTC. This gives the protein CASSPSGGETYNEQFF.

At least ten counts were recorded for this clonotype. V is TRBV20-1 and J is TRBJ2-3; possibly TRBD2 for D (6 bases). The ends were cut back, 5 bases at V and 0 bases at J, with 9 bases in the middle. The CDR3 totals 13 residues. Looked up from germline, CDR1 is DFQATT and CDR2 is SNEGSKA (reference sequence). CDR3 in amino acids: CSASAGSTDTQYF. The CDR3 bases are TGCAGTGCTTCTGCGGGGAGCACAGATACGCAGTATTTT.

This clonotype has ten or more counts. This chain links TRBV10-3 with TRBJ2-1; 8 bases match TRBD1. The CDR3 length is 13 residues. Germline values: CDR1 ENHRY, CDR2 SYGVKD. With 8 bases clipped from V and 3 bases from J, the junction kept 3 bases outside the gene matches. CDR3 sequence reads: CAIATGVYNEQFF. The CDR3 nucleotides are TGTGCCATCGCGACAGGGGTCTACAATGAGCAGTTCTTC.

This clonotype was recorded many times. The chain couples TRBV7-2 to TRBJ2-2; D unclear. The germline V and J ends were trimmed by 5 bases and 8 bases, with 9 bases remaining between them. The CDR3 loop spans 12 amino acids. Germline V gene sequence: CDR1 SGHTA, CDR2 FQGNSA. CDR3: CASSPSVGELFF. The CDR3 bases are TGTGCCAGCAGCCCCTCAGTTGGGGAGCTGTTTTTT.

This clonotype was seen at least ten times. This chain uses TRBV20-1 with TRBJ2-5, with TRBD2 as a possible D gene (5 bases). CDR3 length: 13 amino acids. Trimming removed 5 bases at V and 3 bases at J, with 13 bases between. Germline loops: CDR1 DFQATT, CDR2 SNEGSKA (reference sequence). CDR3 coding DNA: TGCAGTGCTTATAGGACTGGGGAAGAGACCCAGTACTTC. The encoded protein is CSAYRTGEETQYF.

In this sample, this clonotype turned up a few times. The J gene is TRBJ2-5, the V gene TRBV9, with D tentatively TRBD1 (5 bases). Germline CDR1 SGDLS, CDR2 YYNGEE. V was cut by 0 bases and J by 1 base, with 7 bases left in between. The CDR3 totals 14 residues. The CDR3 here is CASSVGTTQETQYF. CDR3 nucleotides: TGTGCCAGCAGCGTAGGGACAACCCAAGAGACCCAGTACTTC.

The chain links TRBV24-1 to TRBJ1-2; unclear D gene. Germline CDR1 reads KGHDR; CDR2 reads SFDVKD. The CDR3 runs to 11 residues. V lost 3 bases and J lost 4, with 2 bases in between. The CDR3: CATSDTYGYTF. CDR3 nucleotide sequence: TGTGCCACCAGTGATACCTATGGCTACACCTTC.

The V call is TRBV5-1, the J call TRBJ2-3; D may be TRBD1 (7 bases). V lost 4 bases, J lost 8 bases, and 26 bases lay in between. CDR3 length equals 17 residues. CDR1 is SGHRS, CDR2 YFSETQ, per germline. CDR3 DNA: TGCGCCAGCAGCCAAACTCTAGCGTCCGGAGGGGACAGTACGCAGTATTTT. Its translation is CASSQTLASGGDSTQYF.

This chain uses TRBV6-8 with TRBJ2-4; D might be TRBD1 (6 bases). CDR3 length equals 15 residues. V was cut by 6 bases and J by 6 bases, with 18 bases left in between. The V gene's germline CDR1 is MNHGY and CDR2 SAAAGT. The CDR3 sequence is CASRGAELLGNIQYF. The CDR3 nucleotides are TGTGCCAGCAGGGGGGCCGAGCTTTTAGGAAACATTCAGTACTTC.

The chain uses TRBV5-1 and TRBJ2-3; D is tentatively TRBD1 or TRBD2 (5 bases each). This CDR3 spans 14 amino acids. The germline CDR1 and CDR2 sequences are SGHRS and YFSETQ. V shed 4 bases and J shed 1 base, with 10 bases lying between them. CDR3 sequence: CASSRDQGTDTQYF. In DNA, the CDR3 is TGCGCCAGCAGCCGGGACCAAGGCACAGATACGCAGTATTTT.

V usage is TRBV7-9 and J usage is TRBJ1-2; D may be TRBD1 (5 bases). The CDR3 sequence is 13 residues long. The V and J ends lost 7 bases and 4 bases respectively, with 13 bases between them. CDR1 is SEHNR and CDR2 is FQNEAQ in the germline V gene (reference sequence). Here the CDR3 reads CASTPLQGYGYTF. CDR3 DNA: TGTGCCAGCACCCCGCTCCAGGGCTATGGCTACACCTTC.

In the case of this clonotype: A read error likely explains this, since a far larger clone differs by one base. This chain connects TRBV12-3 or TRBV12-4 to TRBJ2-7; 9 bases are a match to TRBD2. The CDR3 runs to 15 residues. J was trimmed by 7 bases and V by 5 bases; bases with no gene match: 12. This chain's CDR3 is CASSPRAGGVGEQYF. The CDR3 nucleotides read TGTGCCAGCAGTCCGCGCGCGGGAGGGGTGGGTGAGCAGTACTTC.

This clonotype was detected a few times. This is likely an artifact of a read error, given a far larger clone one base away. V gene TRBV30 combines with J gene TRBJ2-1; D is unclear. The germline V and J ends were trimmed by 2 bases and 10 bases, with 15 bases remaining between them. This CDR3 has 13 amino acids. CDR1 is GTSNPN, CDR2 SVGIG, per germline (reference sequence). CDR3: CAWSTPTPGEQFF. Written as DNA, the CDR3 is TGTGCCTGGAGTACCCCAACGCCCGGAGAGCAGTTCTTC.

This chain uses TRBV5-8 with TRBJ1-4; no firm D call. The CDR3 is 15 residues long. CDR1 SGHTS and CDR2 YDEGEE come from the germline V gene. V lost 4 bases to trimming and J lost 0 bases, with 10 bases between them. CDR3: CASSGSGTTNEKLFF. In nucleotides, the CDR3 is TGTGCCAGCAGCGGGTCCGGGACAACTAATGAAAAACTGTTTTTT.

This clonotype was seen at least ten times. V and J are TRBV6-6 and TRBJ1-2; possibly TRBD1 for D (5 bases). Per germline, CDR1 MNHNY and CDR2 SVGAGI (reference sequence). The V and J ends lost 5 bases and 0 bases respectively, with 22 bases between them. This CDR3 region has 18 residues. CDR3 in DNA: TGTGCCAGCAGTAGGGGCGAGGGAGGAATAGGGGCTAACTATGGCTACACCTTC. Protein: CASSRGEGGIGANYGYTF.

This clonotype was detected a few times. Written as DNA, the CDR3 is TGTGCCAGCAGTTATCAGGGAGGGAGGTATGGCTACACCTTC. Protein: CASSYQGGRYGYTF. V and J are TRBV6-6 and TRBJ1-2; D might be TRBD1 (5 bases). CDR1 is MNHNY, CDR2 SVGAGI, per germline (reference sequence). This CDR3 has 14 amino acids. V was clipped by 3 bases and J by 5 bases, with 13 bases between them.

This clonotype has only a few counts. This rearrangement joins TRBV29-1 to TRBJ2-5, with D perhaps being TRBD1 or TRBD2 (5 bases each). The CDR3 loop spans 10 amino acids. From germline, CDR1 is SQVTM and CDR2 ANQGSEA. V lost 7 bases and J 2 bases, leaving 5 bases between the germline ends. The CDR3 coding sequence is TGCAGCGGGGGGCAAGAGACCCAGTACTTC. This gives the protein CSGGQETQYF.

The table lists this clonotype with a few counts. CDR3 bases: TGCGCCAGCAGCTCGGGACAGGGCCCCTACGAGCAGTACTTC. As protein: CASSSGQGPYEQYF. This chain links TRBV5-1 with TRBJ2-7, with 9 bases identical to TRBD1. Germline CDR1 and CDR2: SGHRS and YFSETQ. The V and J ends lost 3 bases and 2 bases, in that order; junction bases with no gene match: 3. This CDR3 is built from 14 residues.

There are many counts of this clonotype. This rearrangement joins TRBV20-1 to TRBJ2-3, with TRBD1 as a possible D gene (6 bases). Germline values: CDR1 DFQATT, CDR2 SNEGSKA (reference sequence). The CDR3 is made up of 16 amino acids. V was trimmed by 2 bases and J by 4 bases, leaving 19 bases between them. CDR3 nucleotide sequence: TGCAGTGCTAGACTTCCTGGGGGCGCAGGGTCAGATACGCAGTATTTT. Amino acid sequence: CSARLPGGAGSDTQYF.